The 25 T cell receptor beta chains below come from one sample, sequenced in a study of shared T cell receptors in the human thymus (dated by TCRdb to the early 2020s). The library was prepared using the immunoSEQ multiplex PCR assay. Drawn from immuneACCESS, this table holds only the in-frame rearrangements with V and J called that TCRdb kept. Clones are partly lost; checked studies trace under half to an unresolved V gene and leave the rest unexplained. The sample table lists 720,000 or so clones, approximately 85% of them with a count of one. The ten largest clonotypes hold 0.0095% to 0.011% of the sample. This sample also appeared in a second study, on human thymus T cells.

The sequenced material came from thymocytes. These receptors all stem from a girl under three years old with a congenital heart defect. Donor details come from another sample of the same person, matched by shared clones.

The rearrangement uses TRBV7-9 and TRBJ2-5; 7 positions match TRBD2. Germline CDR1 is SEHNR and CDR2 is FQNEAQ (reference sequence). Unmatched junction bases numbered 11, after V lost 2 bases and J lost 5 bases. The CDR3 spans 16 residues. The CDR3 here is CASSLRTRALGETQYF. Here the CDR3 DNA reads TGTGCCAGCAGCTTAAGGACTAGAGCACTTGGGGAGACCCAGTACTTC.

This clone was observed a few times. The chain uses TRBV4-1 and TRBJ2-7; D is unclear. The CDR3 is 14 amino acids. V lost 0 bases and J lost 0, with 6 bases in between. Germline V CDR1 and CDR2: MGHRA, YSYEKL. The CDR3 loop reads CASSQETSSYEQYF. Here the CDR3 DNA reads TGCGCCAGCAGCCAAGAGACAAGCTCCTACGAGCAGTACTTC.

The genes are TRBV28 and TRBJ1-6; D is ambiguous. The CDR3 loop spans 20 amino acids. With 5 bases removed from V and 6 bases from J, the gap between germline ends came to 29 bases. Germline V gene lookup returns CDR1 MDHEN and CDR2 SYDVKM. CDR3 nucleotides: TGTGCCAGCAGTCCCCGAAGGGTCGGGATCGGATCAATAAGTAATTCACCCCTCCACTTT. Protein sequence: CASSPRRVGIGSISNSPLHF.

V usage is TRBV9 and J usage is TRBJ1-1, with TRBD1 as a possible D gene (6 bases). Germline loops: CDR1 SGDLS, CDR2 YYNGEE. This CDR3 region has 12 residues. Trimming removed 3 bases from V and 11 bases from J, with 14 bases in between. CDR3 bases: TGTGCCAGCAGCGACCGGACAGATAGGGCTTTCTTT. As protein: CASSDRTDRAFF.

There are a few counts of this clone. The CDR3 nucleotides read TGTGCCAGCAGCTTGGGCAGTTCCCCCTATGGCTACACCTTC. Amino acid sequence: CASSLGSSPYGYTF. The chain recombines TRBV7-2 with TRBJ1-2; D unresolved. Germline values: CDR1 SGHTA, CDR2 FQGNSA. The CDR3 has 14 amino acids. V lost 3 bases and J lost 4, with 12 bases in between.

The rearrangement joins TRBV28 to TRBJ1-6; the match to TRBD1 covers 7 bases. Germline assignment: CDR1 MDHEN and CDR2 SYDVKM. V lost 6 bases to trimming and J lost 11 bases; unmatched junction nucleotides: 16. The CDR3 length is 16 residues. The CDR3 sequence: CASRASWTGDRTPLHF. The CDR3 coding sequence is TGTGCCAGCAGGGCCTCCTGGACAGGAGACCGAACACCCCTCCACTTT.

V is TRBV4-1 and J is TRBJ2-1, with 7 bases lining up with TRBD2. With V trimmed by 1 base and J by 9 bases, 9 bases remained unmatched. CDR1 MGHRA and CDR2 YSYEKL come from the germline V gene. The CDR3 spans 15 residues. CDR3 sequence (DNA): TGCGCCAGCAGCCAAGGGTCGGGGGGAAGCGGTGAGCAGTTCTTC. It is translated as CASSQGSGGSGEQFF.

The rearrangement uses TRBV27 and TRBJ1-1; no clear D. Germline CDR1 and CDR2: MNHEY and SMNVEV (reference sequence). Trimming cost V 7 bases and J 0 bases, with 15 bases left between them. The length of the CDR3 is 15 residues. The DNA for the CDR3 is TGTGCCAGCACCTCCGGAGCGGTAATGAACACTGAAGCTTTCTTT. This sequence encodes CASTSGAVMNTEAFF.

J is TRBJ1-6 and V is TRBV6-1; TRBD1 matches 8 bases. The V and J ends lost 6 bases and 1 base, in that order; junction bases with no gene match: 2. Germline CDR1 MNHNS, CDR2 SASEGT. The CDR3 extends over 15 amino acids. The CDR3 bases are TGTGCCAGCAGCAGGACAGGGTCCTATAATTCACCCCTCCACTTT. Protein product: CASSRTGSYNSPLHF.

The rearrangement joins TRBV4-3 to TRBJ1-6, with D perhaps matching TRBD1 (5 bases). Germline values: CDR1 LGHNA, CDR2 YSLEER. The CDR3 loop spans 16 amino acids. The germline V and J ends were trimmed by 0 bases and 9 bases, with 15 bases remaining between them. CDR3 protein: CASSQESSRARSPLHF. The DNA of the CDR3 is TGCGCCAGCAGCCAAGAATCCTCCAGGGCTCGTTCACCCCTCCACTTT.

V gene TRBV5-1 combines with J gene TRBJ2-7; 9 nucleotides match TRBD1. Trimming cost V 2 bases and J 0 bases; bases outside gene matches: 12. CDR1 is SGHRS and CDR2 is YFSETQ in the germline V gene. The CDR3 covers 18 residues. The CDR3 spells CASSFPGTGNDSSYEQYF. CDR3 bases: TGCGCCAGCAGCTTTCCCGGGACAGGGAATGACAGCTCCTACGAGCAGTACTTC.

The chain joins TRBV7-3 to TRBJ2-1; a possible D gene is TRBD1 (6 bases). From germline, CDR1 is SGHTA and CDR2 FQGTGA. There are 16 residues in the CDR3. Trimming removed 5 bases at V and 4 bases at J, with 18 bases between. CDR3 DNA sequence: TGTGCCAGCAGCCCCCTCGTGAGGGGGAGTTACAATGAGCAGTTCTTC. Translation: CASSPLVRGSYNEQFF.

The gene calls are TRBV7-2 and TRBJ2-3; the match to TRBD2 covers 13 bases. V trimming: 6 bases; J trimming: 4 bases; junction bases outside the gene matches: 10. The germline V gene has CDR1 SGHTA and CDR2 FQGNSA. There are 17 residues in the CDR3. CDR3 amino acids: CASRPGTSGDGADTQYF. The CDR3 DNA sequence: TGTGCCAGCAGACCCGGGACTAGCGGGGACGGGGCAGATACGCAGTATTTT.

V and J are TRBV4-3 and TRBJ2-7; D may be TRBD1 (6 bases). V dropped 0 bases and J dropped 2 bases, with 20 bases sitting between them. CDR3 length: 18 residues. Germline loops: CDR1 LGHNA, CDR2 YSLEER. Here the CDR3 reads CASSQDLGALDFAYEQYF. Written as DNA, the CDR3 is TGCGCCAGCAGCCAAGATCTGGGGGCCCTAGACTTCGCCTACGAGCAGTACTTC.

This clone came up once. The chain joins TRBV19 to TRBJ2-6, with D possibly being TRBD2 (6 bases). The V gene's germline CDR1 is LNHDA and CDR2 SQIVND (reference sequence). The CDR3 consists of 22 residues. V was trimmed by 8 bases and J by 0 bases, leaving 32 bases between them. The CDR3 sequence: CASAQVARTLAGPPSGANVLTF. The CDR3 DNA reads as TGTGCCAGTGCCCAGGTGGCGCGAACCTTGGCGGGACCTCCCTCTGGGGCCAACGTCCTGACTTTC.

V gene TRBV4-3 combines with J gene TRBJ1-1; a possible D gene is TRBD1 (6 bases). Germline V gives CDR1 LGHNA, CDR2 YSLEER. V was clipped by 0 bases and J by 8 bases, with 19 bases between them. The CDR3 has 16 residues. CDR3 DNA: TGCGCCAGCAGCCAAGATCCGACAAACAGGGAGTCAGAAGCTTTCTTT. Translating gives CASSQDPTNRESEAFF.

This sequence joins TRBV10-1 and TRBJ2-5, with D maybe TRBD1 (6 bases). V dropped 6 bases and J dropped 2 bases, with 25 bases sitting between them. This CDR3 is 18 amino acids long. Germline V lookup: CDR1 WNHNN, CDR2 SYGVQD (reference sequence). CDR3 protein: CASRIAQPGTPIQETQYF. The CDR3 region has the DNA TGCGCCAGCAGGATCGCTCAACCGGGGACACCTATTCAAGAGACCCAGTACTTC.

This chain links TRBV6-4 with TRBJ1-1; possibly TRBD1 for D (6 bases). V was pared by 3 bases and J by 7 bases, with 12 bases between. This CDR3 is 13 amino acids long. Germline loops: CDR1 MRHNA, CDR2 SNTAGT. For the CDR3, the DNA is TGTGCCAGCAGTGAGGACAGAACGGGTGAAGCTTTCTTT. This codes for CASSEDRTGEAFF.

The chain employs TRBV6-1 and TRBJ2-1; 7 nucleotides line up with TRBD1. The germline gives CDR1 MNHNS, CDR2 SASEGT. The CDR3 loop spans 15 amino acids. The trim removed 1 base at V and 9 bases at J, leaving 9 bases unmatched. The CDR3 DNA is TGTGCCAGCAGTGAAGGGGCCAGGGGGTCTTTTGAGCAGTTCTTC. Translation gives CASSEGARGSFEQFF.

The V gene is TRBV6-1, the J gene TRBJ2-7; 7 bases are a match to TRBD1. The CDR3 is made up of 14 amino acids. CDR1 is MNHNS and CDR2 is SASEGT in the germline V gene. V trimming: 3 bases; J trimming: 2 bases; junction bases outside the gene matches: 4. The CDR3 nucleotides read TGTGCCAGCAGTGACCCGGGACAGCCCTACGAGCAGTACTTC. Amino acid sequence: CASSDPGQPYEQYF.

The CDR3 region is CASSRTSDNEQFF. The DNA for the CDR3 is TGTGCCAGCAGCCGGACTAGCGACAATGAGCAGTTCTTC. J is TRBJ2-1 and V is TRBV14, with 9 bases matching TRBD2. The CDR3 spans 13 residues. In germline, CDR1 is SGHDN, CDR2 FVKESK. The ends lost 4 bases at V and 5 bases at J; junction bases unmatched: 0.

The chain employs TRBV28 and TRBJ1-2, with 12 bases matching TRBD1. CDR1 is MDHEN, CDR2 SYDVKM, per germline. The CDR3 is made up of 14 amino acids. The junction had 7 bases not matched to a gene; V was cut back by 6 bases and J by 8 bases. The CDR3 region is CASRPGQGARGYTF. In DNA form, the CDR3 reads TGTGCCAGCAGGCCGGGACAGGGGGCGCGCGGCTACACCTTC.

The chain recombines TRBV6-1 with TRBJ1-6; a possible D gene is TRBD1 (5 bases). V was cut by 1 base and J by 8 bases, with 12 bases left in between. The CDR3 sequence is 15 residues long. Germline lookup yields CDR1 MNHNS and CDR2 SASEGT. The CDR3 loop is CASSEEAGGDSPLHF. The CDR3 DNA reads as TGTGCCAGCAGTGAAGAGGCCGGGGGGGATTCACCCCTCCACTTT.

This rearrangement joins TRBV9 to TRBJ2-3; 8 bases match TRBD2. Germline V gene data show CDR1 as SGDLS and CDR2 as YYNGEE. V was pared by 3 bases and J by 1 base, with 4 bases of the junction left unmatched. The CDR3 totals 15 residues. The CDR3 sequence: CASSALTSGTDTQYF. CDR3 nucleotides: TGTGCCAGCAGCGCCCTGACTAGCGGCACAGATACGCAGTATTTT.

This clone occurred a few times. CDR3 region: CASSLATPFGTIDTQYF. CDR3 in DNA: TGTGCCAGCAGCTTAGCGACCCCTTTCGGGACAATTGATACGCAGTATTTT. The chain links TRBV7-6 to TRBJ2-3; tentative D call: TRBD1 (6 bases). The germline V and J ends were trimmed by 0 bases and 6 bases, with 19 bases remaining between them. The V gene's germline CDR1 is SGHVS and CDR2 FNYEAQ. The CDR3 contains 17 residues. Supplemented by reference TRBV7-6 and TRBJ2-3, the full variable domain reads GAGVSQSPRYKVTKRGQDVALRCDPISGHVSLYWYRQALGQGPEFLTYFNYEAQQDKSGLPNDRFSAERPEGSISTLTIQRTEQRDSAMYRCASSLATPFGTIDTQYFGPGTRLTVL.